The clone carrying this T cell receptor (beta chain) was detected only a few times. Its antigen is not identified. The length of the CDR3 is 17 residues. V was cut by 6 bases and J by 3 bases, with 23 bases left in between. Germline lookup yields CDR1 MDHEN and CDR2 SYDVKM. This entry belongs to a study of T cell responses to AZD1222 COVID-19 vaccine. Study observations and caveats: A mostly white British donor set with more females was recruited, and clonal diversity was possibly underestimated.

Generated by immunoSEQ multiplex PCR, the TCRdb table keeps only in-frame clones and is missing some. Here the sample spans roughly 99,000 clones, more than 70% being singletons. This TCR was recovered from an adult in good health. Source: peripheral blood, taken on day 0 of AZD1222 vaccination. The rearrangement uses TRBV28 and TRBJ1-1; a weak D match, TRBD1 (6 bases). The CDR3 loop is CASSQGGAGTGYTEAFF. The CDR3 region has the DNA TGTGCCAGCAGCCAAGGGGGAGCAGGGACTGGTTACACTGAAGCTTTCTTT.